This TCR beta chain was captured by sequencing in a study of T cells in Graves' hyperthyroidism and ophthalmopathy. This clonotype has a handful of counts. The V gene's germline CDR1 is DFQATT and CDR2 SNEGSKA (reference sequence). Trimming pared 4 bases from V and 4 bases from J, leaving 17 bases between. The CDR3 spans 14 residues. Amplified TCR beta CDR3 regions came from RNA transcripts. The HTBI primer set drove a first-round RT-PCR of the TCR CDR3. One entry per CDR3 protein results from TCRdb running MiXCR on the multiplex PCR reads. The data show 540,000 or so distinct CDR3 sequences, roughly 14% seen once. Those with hyperthyroidism were 18 to 65 years old, newly diagnosed, and ill for under 2 months. Patients having uncontrolled infection, another autoimmune disease, pregnancy or lactation were not included.

This rearrangement joins TRBV20-1 to TRBJ2-7; possibly TRBD1 for D (7 bases). Input material: blood. The receptor was derived from a woman aged 25 to 45 with Graves' hyperthyroidism. CDR3 sequence (DNA): TGCAGTGCTATTCAGGACCCAGGGGGGTACGAGCAGTACTTC. This sequence encodes CSAIQDPGGYEQYF.